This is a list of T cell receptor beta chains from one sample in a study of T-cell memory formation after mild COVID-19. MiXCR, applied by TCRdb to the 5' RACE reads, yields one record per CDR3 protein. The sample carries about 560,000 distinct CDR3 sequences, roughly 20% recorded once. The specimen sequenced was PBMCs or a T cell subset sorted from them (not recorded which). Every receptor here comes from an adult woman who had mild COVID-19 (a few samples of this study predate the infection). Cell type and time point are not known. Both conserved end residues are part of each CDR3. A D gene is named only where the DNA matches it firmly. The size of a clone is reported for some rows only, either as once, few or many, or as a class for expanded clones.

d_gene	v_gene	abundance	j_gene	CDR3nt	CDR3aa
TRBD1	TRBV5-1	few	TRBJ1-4	TGCGCCAGCAGCCCTGGGGGACAGCCTAATGAAAAACTGTTTTTT	CASSPGGQPNEKLFF
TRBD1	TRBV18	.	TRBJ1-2	TGTGCCAGCTCACCCTGGGACAGGGAGAACTATGGCTACACCTTC	CASSPWDRENYGYTF
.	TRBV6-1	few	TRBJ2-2	TGTGCCAGCAGTGATAATACCGTGGGCACCGGGGAGCTGTTTTTT	CASSDNTVGTGELFF
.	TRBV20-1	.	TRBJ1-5	TGCAGTGCTAGAGAACCAGCCGTAATGGGTCAGCCCCAGCATTTT	CSAREPAVMGQPQHF
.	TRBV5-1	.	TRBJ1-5	TGCGCCAGCAGCCCCCGGGGGGAAAGCAATCAGCCCCAGCATTTT	CASSPRGESNQPQHF
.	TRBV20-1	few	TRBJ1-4	TGCAGTGCTAGGGGTCTGTTGAGAGACGGTGAAAAACTGTTTTTT	CSARGLLRDGEKLFF
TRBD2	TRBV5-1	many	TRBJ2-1	TGCGCCAGCAGCCCAGGACTAGACAATGAGCAGTTCTTC	CASSPGLDNEQFF
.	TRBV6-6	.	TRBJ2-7	TGTGCCAGCAGTTACACGCTGGTAGTACCTACCTACGAGCAGTACTTC	CASSYTLVVPTYEQYF
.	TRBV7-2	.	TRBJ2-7	TGTGCCAGCAGCTTAATGGACTACGAGCAGTACTTC	CASSLMDYEQYF
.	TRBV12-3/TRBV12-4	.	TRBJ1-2	TGTGCCAGCAGTCCCTCGAGGGGCGCGGGAGGCTACACCTTC	CASSPSRGAGGYTF
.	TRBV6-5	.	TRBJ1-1	TGTGCCAGCAGTTTATTACATTACACTGAAGCTTTCTTT	CASSLLHYTEAFF
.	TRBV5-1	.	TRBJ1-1	TGCGCCAGCAGCTTCCTTGGGGGAAACACTGAAGCTTTCTTT	CASSFLGGNTEAFF
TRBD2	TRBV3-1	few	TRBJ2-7	TGTGCCAGCAGCCAAGCTAGCGGGGTCTCCTACGAGCAGTACTTC	CASSQASGVSYEQYF
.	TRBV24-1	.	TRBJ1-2	TGTGCCACCAGTGATTTGGGCAGAAAGTATGGCTACACCTTC	CATSDLGRKYGYTF
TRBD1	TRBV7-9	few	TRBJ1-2	TGTGCCAGCAGCTCCACAGGGGCCTATGGCTACACCTTC	CASSSTGAYGYTF
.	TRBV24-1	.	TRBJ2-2	TGTGCCACCAGTGATTTTAAGAACACCGGGGAGCTGTTTTTT	CATSDFKNTGELFF
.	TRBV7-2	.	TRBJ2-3	TGTGCCAGCAGCCAGGCCCCGGGGGCAGATACGCAGTATTTT	CASSQAPGADTQYF
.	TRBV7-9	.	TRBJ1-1	TGTGCCAGCAGCTTATATCGGGAGGGGAAAGCTTTCTTT	CASSLYREGKAFF
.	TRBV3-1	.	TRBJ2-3	TGTGCCAGCAGCCAAGGGACTCCTACGCAGTATTTT	CASSQGTPTQYF
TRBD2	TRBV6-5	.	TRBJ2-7	TGTGCCAGCAGTTATTCCAGACTAGCGGGATTGGAACAGTACTTC	CASSYSRLAGLEQYF